These 19 T cell receptor beta chains came from one sample sequenced in a study of shared clonotypes between healthy human individuals (dated by TCRdb to the early 2020s). Receptors were amplified or captured by the immunoSEQ multiplex PCR assay. In TCRdb, the immuneACCESS table is reduced to in-frame sequences with V and J assigned. These tables do not hold every clone; where another copy was compared, an unresolved V gene accounts for under half, and the others remain unexplained. Within this sample are about 2.4 million clones, with approximately 94% of them counted one time only. The biggest ten clones account for 0.36% of the sample. Sequenced material: naive CD4+ T cells from PBMCs. The cell subset or site label, as the study defines it: CD45RA+ positively selected. All receptors derive from a man aged 18-30 years in good health. Some clones in this sample may be carry-over from other donors' samples.

The genes are TRBV27 and TRBJ2-2; 7 bases are a match to TRBD1. Losses at the gene ends were 1 base for V and 6 bases for J; bases not matched to a gene: 5. Germline CDR1 MNHEY, CDR2 SMNVEV (reference sequence). CDR3 length: 15 amino acids. CDR3 DNA sequence: TGTGCCAGCAGTTTATGGCAGGGGGTTGCCGGGGAGCTGTTTTTT. As protein: CASSLWQGVAGELFF.

V and J are TRBV7-9 and TRBJ2-1; 9 bases map to TRBD1. CDR1 is SEHNR, CDR2 FQNEAQ, per germline (reference sequence). V shed 11 bases and J 9 bases; nucleotides not matched to a gene: 14. This CDR3 has 14 amino acids. The CDR3 nucleotides are TGTGCCTTCCATCGGGGACAGGGTGGGGCTGAGCAGTTCTTC. This gives the protein CAFHRGQGGAEQFF.

The chain combines TRBV5-1 with TRBJ2-7, with a possible D match to TRBD1 (5 bases). This CDR3 has 13 amino acids. The V end was cut by 3 bases, the J end by 3 bases, with 10 bases between. Germline CDR1 reads SGHRS; CDR2 reads YFSETQ. As DNA, the CDR3 is TGCGCCAGCAGCTCTACTGACAGCTACGAGCAGTACTTC. Protein: CASSSTDSYEQYF.

The chain is built from TRBV2 and TRBJ2-2; 15 positions match TRBD2. V shed 7 bases, J shed 6 bases, and the junction held 6 bases outside the gene matches. Germline values: CDR1 SNHLY, CDR2 FYNNEI. This CDR3 has 16 residues. The chain's CDR3 is CASKGLAGGYPGELFF. The CDR3 nucleotides read TGTGCCAGCAAGGGACTAGCGGGAGGTTATCCCGGGGAGCTGTTTTTT.

The chain couples TRBV30 to TRBJ2-3; D is perhaps TRBD1 (5 bases). Germline-derived CDR1 and CDR2 are GTSNPN and SVGIG (reference sequence). Trimming cost V 0 bases and J 0 bases, with 13 bases left between them. CDR3 length: 16 residues. As DNA, the CDR3 is TGTGCCTGGAGTGTCCGTGCGACAGCTAGCACAGATACGCAGTATTTT. Translation gives CAWSVRATASTDTQYF.

The chain carries TRBV7-6 and TRBJ2-6; D gene ambiguous. The germline V gene has CDR1 SGHVS and CDR2 FNYEAQ. V lost 0 bases and J 2 bases, leaving 11 bases between the germline ends. The CDR3 contains 17 residues. The CDR3 region is CASSLADGRTGANVLTF. As DNA, the CDR3 is TGTGCCAGCAGCTTAGCCGACGGGCGAACTGGGGCCAACGTCCTGACTTTC.

V usage is TRBV5-4 and J usage is TRBJ2-1; D ambiguous. Germline CDR1 is SGHNT and CDR2 is YYREEE (reference sequence). CDR3 size: 13 residues. Trimming stripped 2 bases from V and 8 bases from J, with 11 bases between. The CDR3 DNA follows: TGTGCCAGCAGCTTAGCCCGTGGGGATGAGCAGTTCTTC. Translated, it gives CASSLARGDEQFF.

The sample holds one count of this clone. The chain carries TRBV9 and TRBJ2-3, with D perhaps matching TRBD2 (6 bases). The CDR3 is made up of 17 amino acids. Germline values: CDR1 SGDLS, CDR2 YYNGEE. V shed 4 bases and J shed 6 bases, with 24 bases lying between them. The CDR3 loop is CASSPPGGIQSPDTQYF. As DNA, the CDR3 is TGTGCCAGCAGCCCCCCCGGAGGGATTCAGAGCCCCGATACGCAGTATTTT.

Remarks on this clone: The same CDR3 also results from other DNA sequences found in this sample. J is TRBJ2-5 and V is TRBV5-1; a possible D gene is TRBD2 (6 bases). Trimming took off 4 bases at V and 5 bases at J, with 12 bases between the two ends. CDR1 and CDR2 (germline): SGHRS, YFSETQ. The CDR3 contains 13 residues. CDR3 residues: CASSPGTPETQYF. DNA of the CDR3: TGCGCCAGCAGCCCCGGGACTCCGGAGACCCAGTACTTC.

This clone has a single count. The V and J genes are TRBV6-5 and TRBJ2-3; 7 bases line up with TRBD2. Trimming removed 6 bases from V and 3 bases from J; junction bases left unmatched: 6. Germline CDR1 is MNHEY and CDR2 is SVGAGI. CDR3 length equals 14 residues. CDR3 in amino acids: CASRRAGTTDTQYF. The CDR3 DNA is TGTGCCAGCAGGAGAGCGGGAACGACAGATACGCAGTATTTT.

V usage is TRBV28 and J usage is TRBJ1-4; D is unresolved. Per the germline V gene, CDR1 is MDHEN and CDR2 is SYDVKM. The CDR3 is made up of 15 amino acids. The V end was cut by 5 bases, the J end by 2 bases, with 12 bases between. CDR3 region: CASSPNRGTNEKLFF. The CDR3 nucleotides read TGTGCCAGCAGTCCCAACAGAGGCACTAATGAAAAACTGTTTTTT.

V gene TRBV19 combines with J gene TRBJ2-7; 10 positions match TRBD2. V was pared by 6 bases and J by 0 bases, with 17 bases of the junction left unmatched. The germline gives CDR1 LNHDA, CDR2 SQIVND (reference sequence). CDR3 length: 19 amino acids. CDR3 coding DNA: TGTGCCAGTAGACGATCGGTGATAGCGGGAGGACCCTACTCCTACGAGCAGTACTTC. Protein product: CASRRSVIAGGPYSYEQYF. The whole variable domain, remainder taken from reference TRBV19 and TRBJ2-7, is DGGITQSPKYLFRKEGQNVTLSCEQNLNHDAMYWYRQDPGQGLRLIYYSQIVNDFQKGDIAEGYSVSREKKESFPLTVTSAQKNPTAFYLCASRRSVIAGGPYSYEQYFGPGTRLTVT.

The chain employs TRBV14 and TRBJ2-4, with D possibly matching TRBD1 (5 bases). V was trimmed by 1 base and J by 1 base, leaving 17 bases between them. The CDR3 loop spans 18 amino acids. Germline lookup yields CDR1 SGHDN and CDR2 FVKESK. The CDR3 reads CASSQAPRGGTAKNIQYF. CDR3 bases: TGTGCCAGCAGCCAAGCCCCAAGGGGTGGTACGGCCAAAAACATTCAGTACTTC.

The V gene is TRBV15, the J gene TRBJ2-3; TRBD2 matches 11 bases. J gave up 2 bases and V 3 bases, and 4 bases lay outside the gene matches. This CDR3 has 16 residues. Germline assignment: CDR1 LNHNV and CDR2 YYDKDF (reference sequence). CDR3 sequence: CATSRGLAAFTDTQYF. In DNA, the CDR3 is TGTGCCACCAGCAGGGGACTAGCGGCTTTCACAGATACGCAGTATTTT.

The V gene is TRBV5-1, the J gene TRBJ1-1; TRBD1 might be the D (5 bases). The V and J ends lost 6 bases and 3 bases respectively, with 18 bases between them. Looked up from germline, CDR1 is SGHRS and CDR2 is YFSETQ. The CDR3 runs to 15 residues. The CDR3 spells CASNSRLGVDTEAFF. The CDR3 DNA follows: TGCGCCAGCAATTCTCGGCTGGGGGTCGACACTGAAGCTTTCTTT. Filled out from reference TRBV5-1 and TRBJ1-1, the complete variable domain reads KAGVTQTPRYLIKTRGQQVTLSCSPISGHRSVSWYQQTPGQGLQFLFEYFSETQRNKGNFPGRFSGRQFSNSRSEMNVSTLELGDSALYLCASNSRLGVDTEAFFGQGTRLTVV.

The V call is TRBV21-1, the J call TRBJ2-7; the table's D call, TRBD2, has no DNA check behind it. TRBV21-1 is shown as a pseudogene. CDR3 length: 17 residues. CDR3 sequence (DNA): TGTGCCAGCAGCACTGGACTAGCGGGAGGGCGGGAGTACGAGCAGTACTTC. Residues: CASSTGLAGGREYEQYF.

The chain carries TRBV27 and TRBJ1-5; 9 nucleotides line up with TRBD1. The V segment lost 4 bases and the J segment 6 bases; nucleotides outside the gene matches: 7. The CDR3 contains 15 residues. Germline values: CDR1 MNHEY, CDR2 SMNVEV (reference sequence). The CDR3 loop reads CASSYDRQGGQPQHF. The CDR3 region has the DNA TGTGCCAGCAGTTACGACCGACAGGGGGGTCAGCCCCAGCATTTT.

The chain couples TRBV5-1 to TRBJ2-7; D may correspond to TRBD1 or TRBD2 (5 bases each). The CDR3 extends over 14 amino acids. V was cut by 3 bases and J by 3 bases, with 13 bases left in between. Germline CDR1 and CDR2: SGHRS and YFSETQ. The CDR3 DNA is TGCGCCAGCAGCTACCCGGGACGGCTCTACGAGCAGTACTTC. Residues: CASSYPGRLYEQYF. The full variable domain, its missing parts supplied by reference TRBV5-1 and TRBJ2-7, is KAGVTQTPRYLIKTRGQQVTLSCSPISGHRSVSWYQQTPGQGLQFLFEYFSETQRNKGNFPGRFSGRQFSNSRSEMNVSTLELGDSALYLCASSYPGRLYEQYFGPGTRLTVT.

The chain carries TRBV5-1 and TRBJ2-1, with D possibly being TRBD2 (6 bases). From germline, CDR1 is SGHRS and CDR2 YFSETQ. V lost 4 bases and J 0 bases, leaving 11 bases between the germline ends. This CDR3 has 15 residues. DNA of the CDR3: TGCGCCAGCAGCCACCCGACTAGCTCCTACAATGAGCAGTTCTTC. This gives the protein CASSHPTSSYNEQFF.